This TCR beta chain was identified during a study of T-cell memory formation after mild COVID-19. MiXCR was run by TCRdb on the 5' RACE reads, yielding one entry per CDR3 protein. The data contain about 400,000 distinct CDR3 sequences, about 25% of them seen just once; the ten biggest clones take up around 13%. V lost 0 bases, J lost 4 bases, and 9 bases lay in between. The CDR3 is made up of 14 amino acids. Looked up from germline, CDR1 is KGHSH and CDR2 is LQKENI. The receptor was isolated from an adult woman who had mild COVID-19 (a few samples of this study predate the infection). Cell type and time point are not known. Sequencing input: PBMCs or a T cell subset sorted from them (not recorded which). The V gene is TRBV18, the J gene TRBJ2-5, with a possible D match to TRBD1 (6 bases). The chain's CDR3 is CASSPPAGAETQYF. The CDR3 DNA is TGTGCCAGCTCACCACCGGCAGGGGCAGAGACCCAGTACTTC.